The sequence of this T cell receptor (beta chain) was determined in a study of T cell responses to AZD1222 COVID-19 vaccine. Study-wide results and limits: Spike-specific TCR breadth and depth both grew after two AZD1222 doses. The study identified only 6 or 7 AZD1222 recipients as seropositive at baseline.

Germline assignment: CDR1 ENHRY and CDR2 SYGVKD. The CDR3 is 12 amino acids. The V end lost 4 bases, the J end lost 4 bases, and 7 bases lay between the germline ends. Profiling relied on immunoSEQ multiplex PCR, and the TCRdb table lists in-frame clones only, not all of them. The table includes about 100,000 clones, roughly 90% detected once. This clone was detected a few times. The antigen is undetermined. The sequence was collected from an adult in good health. The V gene is TRBV10-3, the J gene TRBJ1-1; D call uncertain. Sequences were derived from peripheral blood, sampled on day 0 of AZD1222 vaccination. The CDR3 spells CAISVFGTEAFF. The DNA for the CDR3 is TGTGCCATCAGTGTTTTCGGCACTGAAGCTTTCTTT.